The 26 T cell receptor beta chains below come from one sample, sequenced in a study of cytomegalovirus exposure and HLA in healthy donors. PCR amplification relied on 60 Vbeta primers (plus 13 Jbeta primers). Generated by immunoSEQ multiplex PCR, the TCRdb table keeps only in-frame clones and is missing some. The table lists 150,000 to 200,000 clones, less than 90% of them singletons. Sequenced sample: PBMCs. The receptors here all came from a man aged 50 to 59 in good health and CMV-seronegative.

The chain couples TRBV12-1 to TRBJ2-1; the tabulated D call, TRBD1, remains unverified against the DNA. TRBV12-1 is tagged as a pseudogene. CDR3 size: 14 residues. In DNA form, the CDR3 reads TGTGCCAGCAGCTTTGGGACAAGATCTCGTGAGCAGTTCTTC. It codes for CASSFGTRSREQFF.

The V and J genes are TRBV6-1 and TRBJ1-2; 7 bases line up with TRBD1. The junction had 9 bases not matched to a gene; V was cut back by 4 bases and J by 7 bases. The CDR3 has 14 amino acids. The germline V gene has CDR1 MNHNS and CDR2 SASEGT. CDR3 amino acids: CASSGETGPGGYTF. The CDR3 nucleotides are TGTGCCAGCAGTGGCGAGACAGGGCCCGGTGGCTACACCTTC.

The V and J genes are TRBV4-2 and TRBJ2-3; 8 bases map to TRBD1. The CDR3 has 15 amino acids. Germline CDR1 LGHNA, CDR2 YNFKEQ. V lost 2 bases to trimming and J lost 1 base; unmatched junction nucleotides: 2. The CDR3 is CASSQRGQGTDTQYF. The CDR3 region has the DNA TGTGCCAGCAGCCAAAGGGGACAGGGCACAGATACGCAGTATTTT.

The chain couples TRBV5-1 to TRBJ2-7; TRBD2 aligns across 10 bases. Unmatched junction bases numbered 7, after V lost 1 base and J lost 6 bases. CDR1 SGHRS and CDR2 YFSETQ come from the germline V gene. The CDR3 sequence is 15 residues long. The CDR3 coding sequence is TGCGCCAGCAGCTTGACTAGCGGGGCTTCGTCCGAGCAGTACTTC. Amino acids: CASSLTSGASSEQYF.

Here the CDR3 reads CASSLRGLQETQYF. The CDR3 nucleotides read TGTGCCAGTAGCTTAAGAGGGCTACAAGAGACCCAGTACTTC. This chain links TRBV19 with TRBJ2-5; maybe TRBD2 (5 bases). The CDR3 runs to 14 residues. CDR1 LNHDA and CDR2 SQIVND come from the germline V gene (reference sequence). V shed 6 bases and J shed 2 bases, with 13 bases lying between them.

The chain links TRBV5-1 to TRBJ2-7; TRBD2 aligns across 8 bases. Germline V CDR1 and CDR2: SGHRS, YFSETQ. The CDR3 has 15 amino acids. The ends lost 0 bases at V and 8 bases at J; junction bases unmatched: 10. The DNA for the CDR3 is TGCGCCAGCAGCTTGGTGCCAGAAGCGGGAGCAAAGCAGTACTTC. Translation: CASSLVPEAGAKQYF.

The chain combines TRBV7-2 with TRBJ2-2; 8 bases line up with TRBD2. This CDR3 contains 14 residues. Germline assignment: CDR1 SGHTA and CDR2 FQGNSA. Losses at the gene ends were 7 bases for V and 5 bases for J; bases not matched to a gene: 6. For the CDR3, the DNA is TGTGCCAGCACCTTTAGCGGGATGACCGGGGAGCTGTTTTTT. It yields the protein CASTFSGMTGELFF.

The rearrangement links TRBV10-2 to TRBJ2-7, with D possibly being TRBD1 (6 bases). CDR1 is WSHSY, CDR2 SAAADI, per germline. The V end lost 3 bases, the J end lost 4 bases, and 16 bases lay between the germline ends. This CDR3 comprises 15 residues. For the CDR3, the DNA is TGCGCCAGCAGTGACCCCGGGACAATCAAATACGAGCAGTACTTC. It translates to CASSDPGTIKYEQYF.

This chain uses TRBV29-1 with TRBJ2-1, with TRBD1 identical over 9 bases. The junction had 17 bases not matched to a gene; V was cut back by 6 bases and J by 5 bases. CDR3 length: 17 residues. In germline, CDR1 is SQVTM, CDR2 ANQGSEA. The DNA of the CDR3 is TGCAGCGTCGGGAGTAGTTTAGGGACAGGGCGAAACAATGAGCAGTTCTTC. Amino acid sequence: CSVGSSLGTGRNNEQFF.

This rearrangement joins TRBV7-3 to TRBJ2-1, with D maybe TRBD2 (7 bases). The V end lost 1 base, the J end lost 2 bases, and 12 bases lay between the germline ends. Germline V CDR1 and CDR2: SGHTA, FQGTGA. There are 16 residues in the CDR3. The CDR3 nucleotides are TGTGCCAGCAGCTTAAGTGGGGGGGCCGCCTACAATGAGCAGTTCTTC. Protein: CASSLSGGAAYNEQFF.

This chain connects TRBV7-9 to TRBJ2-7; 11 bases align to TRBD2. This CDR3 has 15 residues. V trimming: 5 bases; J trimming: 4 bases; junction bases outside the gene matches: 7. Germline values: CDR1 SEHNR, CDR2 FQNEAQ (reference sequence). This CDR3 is CASSNIAGGLYEQYF. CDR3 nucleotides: TGTGCCAGCAGCAATATAGCGGGAGGGTTATACGAGCAGTACTTC.

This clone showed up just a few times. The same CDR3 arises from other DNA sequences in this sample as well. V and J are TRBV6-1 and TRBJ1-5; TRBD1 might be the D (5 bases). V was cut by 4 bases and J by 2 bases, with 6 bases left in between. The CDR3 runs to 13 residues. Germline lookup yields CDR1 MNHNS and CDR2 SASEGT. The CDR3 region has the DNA TGTGCCAGCAGTGCACAGGGCAATCAGCCCCAGCATTTT. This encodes CASSAQGNQPQHF.

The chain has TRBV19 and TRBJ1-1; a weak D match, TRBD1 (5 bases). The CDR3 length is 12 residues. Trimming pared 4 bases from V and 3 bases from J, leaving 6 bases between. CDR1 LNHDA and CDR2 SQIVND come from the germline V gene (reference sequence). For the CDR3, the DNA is TGTGCCAGTAGTACCAGGGACACTGAAGCTTTCTTT. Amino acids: CASSTRDTEAFF.

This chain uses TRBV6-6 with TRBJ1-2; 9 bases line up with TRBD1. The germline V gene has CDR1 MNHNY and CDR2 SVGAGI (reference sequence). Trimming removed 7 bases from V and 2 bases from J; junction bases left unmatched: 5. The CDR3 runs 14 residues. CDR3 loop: CASTGQGKNYGYTF. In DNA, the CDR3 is TGTGCCAGCACCGGACAGGGGAAGAACTATGGCTACACCTTC.

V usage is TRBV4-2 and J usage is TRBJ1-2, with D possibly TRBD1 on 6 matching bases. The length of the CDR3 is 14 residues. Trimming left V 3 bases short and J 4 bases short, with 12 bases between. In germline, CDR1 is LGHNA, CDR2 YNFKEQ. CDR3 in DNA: TGTGCCAGCAGCCAGGGACACGGGGTCTATGGCTACACCTTC. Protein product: CASSQGHGVYGYTF.

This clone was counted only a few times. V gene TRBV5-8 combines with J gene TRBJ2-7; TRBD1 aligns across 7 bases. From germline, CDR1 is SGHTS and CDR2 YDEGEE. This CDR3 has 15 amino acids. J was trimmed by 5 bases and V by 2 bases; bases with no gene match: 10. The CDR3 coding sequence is TGTGCCAGCAGCTTCACAGGGGATTTGGTCGACGAGCAGTACTTC. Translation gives CASSFTGDLVDEQYF. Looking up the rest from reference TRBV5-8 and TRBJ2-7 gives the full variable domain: EAGVTQSPTHLIKTRGQQATLRCSPISGHTSVYWYQQALGLGLQFLLWYDEGEERNRGNFPPRFSGRQFPNYSSELNVNALELEDSALYLCASSFTGDLVDEQYFGPGTRLTVT.

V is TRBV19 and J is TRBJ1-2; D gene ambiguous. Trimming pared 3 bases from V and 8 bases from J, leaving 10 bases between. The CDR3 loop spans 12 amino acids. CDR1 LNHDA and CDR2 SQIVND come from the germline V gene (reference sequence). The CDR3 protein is CASSILEEGYTF. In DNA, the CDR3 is TGTGCCAGTAGTATCTTGGAGGAGGGCTACACCTTC.

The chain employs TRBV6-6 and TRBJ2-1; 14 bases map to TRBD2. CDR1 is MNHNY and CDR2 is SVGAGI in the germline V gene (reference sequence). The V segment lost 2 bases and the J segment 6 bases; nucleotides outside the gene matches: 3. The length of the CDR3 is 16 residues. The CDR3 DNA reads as TGTGCCAGCAGTTACGGGACTAGCGGGAGCCTCAATGAGCAGTTCTTC. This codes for CASSYGTSGSLNEQFF.

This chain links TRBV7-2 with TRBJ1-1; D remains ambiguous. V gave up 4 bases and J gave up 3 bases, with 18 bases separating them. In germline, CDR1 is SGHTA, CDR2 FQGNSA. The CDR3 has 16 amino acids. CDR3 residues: CASSSSFRPADTEAFF. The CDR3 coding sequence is TGTGCCAGCAGCTCCTCCTTCAGACCGGCGGACACTGAAGCTTTCTTT. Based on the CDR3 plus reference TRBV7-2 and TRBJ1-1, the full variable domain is GAGVSQSPSNKVTEKGKDVELRCDPISGHTALYWYRQSLGQGLEFLIYFQGNSAPDKSGLPSDRFSAERTGGSVSTLTIQRTQQEDSAVYLCASSSSFRPADTEAFFGQGTRLTVV.

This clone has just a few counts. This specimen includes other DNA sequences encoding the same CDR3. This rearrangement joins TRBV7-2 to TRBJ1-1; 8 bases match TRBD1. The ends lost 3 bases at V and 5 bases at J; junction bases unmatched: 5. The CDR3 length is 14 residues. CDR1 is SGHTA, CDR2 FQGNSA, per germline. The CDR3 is CASSFQGAGTEAFF. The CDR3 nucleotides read TGTGCCAGCAGCTTCCAGGGGGCTGGAACTGAAGCTTTCTTT. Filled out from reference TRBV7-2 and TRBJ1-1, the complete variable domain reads GAGVSQSPSNKVTEKGKDVELRCDPISGHTALYWYRQSLGQGLEFLIYFQGNSAPDKSGLPSDRFSAERTGGSVSTLTIQRTQQEDSAVYLCASSFQGAGTEAFFGQGTRLTVV.

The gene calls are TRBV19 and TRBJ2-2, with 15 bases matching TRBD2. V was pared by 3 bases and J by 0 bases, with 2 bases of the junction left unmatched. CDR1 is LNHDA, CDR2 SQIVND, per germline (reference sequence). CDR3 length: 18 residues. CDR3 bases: TGTGCCAGTAGTATGGGACTAGCGGGAGGATCGAACACCGGGGAGCTGTTTTTT. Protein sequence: CASSMGLAGGSNTGELFF.

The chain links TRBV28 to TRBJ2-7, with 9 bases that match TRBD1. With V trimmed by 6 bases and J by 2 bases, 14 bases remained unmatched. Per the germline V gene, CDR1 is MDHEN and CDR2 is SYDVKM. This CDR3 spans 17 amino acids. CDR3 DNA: TGTGCCAGCAGCCCGCGAAAAGGACAGGGGACTACCTACGAGCAGTACTTC. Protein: CASSPRKGQGTTYEQYF.

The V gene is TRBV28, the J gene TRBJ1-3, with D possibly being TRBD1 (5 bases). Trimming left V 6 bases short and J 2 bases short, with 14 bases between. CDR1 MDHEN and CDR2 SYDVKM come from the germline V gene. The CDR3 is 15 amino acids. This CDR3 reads CASSPAGGAGNTIYF. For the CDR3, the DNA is TGTGCCAGCAGCCCGGCGGGAGGGGCTGGAAACACCATATATTTT.

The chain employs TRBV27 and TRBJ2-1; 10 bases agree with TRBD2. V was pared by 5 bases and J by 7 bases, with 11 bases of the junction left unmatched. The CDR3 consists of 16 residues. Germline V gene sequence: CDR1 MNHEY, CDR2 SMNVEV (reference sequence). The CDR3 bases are TGTGCCAGCAGTCTACCCAGCGGGGGGGCCGCAAATGAGCAGTTCTTC. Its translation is CASSLPSGGAANEQFF.

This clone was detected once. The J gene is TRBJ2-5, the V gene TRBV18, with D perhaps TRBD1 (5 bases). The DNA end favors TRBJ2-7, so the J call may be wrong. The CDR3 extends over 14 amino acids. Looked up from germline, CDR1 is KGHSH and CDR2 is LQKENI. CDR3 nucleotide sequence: TGTGCCAGCTCACCCAAAACAGGCACCTACGAGCAGTACTTC. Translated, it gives CASSPKTGTYEQYF.

CDR3 nucleotide sequence: TGTGCCAGCAGTGAATGGTCAGGGGGCCGGCAAGAGACCCAGTACTTC. Translation: CASSEWSGGRQETQYF. The chain combines TRBV6-1 with TRBJ2-5; 8 bases fit TRBD1. Per germline, CDR1 MNHNS and CDR2 SASEGT. V was clipped by 2 bases and J by 2 bases; unmatched bases: 7. This CDR3 region has 16 residues.